Shown below are 12 T cell receptor beta chains from a single sample sequenced in a study of T-cell memory formation after mild COVID-19. TCRdb processed the 5' RACE reads anew with MiXCR; each CDR3 protein has one entry. The sample yields about 180,000 distinct CDR3 sequences, 16% seen once. The material sequenced was PBMCs or a T cell subset sorted from them (not recorded which). The receptor source for this set is an adult woman who had mild COVID-19 (a few samples of this study predate the infection). Cell type and time point are not known.

The chain couples TRBV5-1 to TRBJ2-4; 7 nucleotides match TRBD1. The CDR3 covers 15 residues. Germline V gene data show CDR1 as SGHRS and CDR2 as YFSETQ. J gave up 8 bases and V 6 bases, and 14 bases lay outside the gene matches. The CDR3 DNA reads as TGCGCCAGCATTCTCCTAGGCGACAGGGTTGACATTCAGTACTTC. Encoded protein: CASILLGDRVDIQYF. Variable domain in full (rest from reference TRBV5-1 and TRBJ2-4): KAGVTQTPRYLIKTRGQQVTLSCSPISGHRSVSWYQQTPGQGLQFLFEYFSETQRNKGNFPGRFSGRQFSNSRSEMNVSTLELGDSALYLCASILLGDRVDIQYFGAGTRLSVL.

CDR3 DNA: TGTGCCAGCAGCCGCTCTAGCGGGAGTTCCAATGAGCAGTTCTTC. Translation gives CASSRSSGSSNEQFF. This chain joins TRBV12-3 or TRBV12-4 and TRBJ2-1; TRBD2 matches 10 bases. The CDR3 contains 15 residues. The V and J ends lost 6 bases and 6 bases, in that order; junction bases with no gene match: 8.

The chain's CDR3 is CASSPSGYTGELFF. The CDR3 nucleotides are TGTGCCAGCAGTCCTAGCGGGTATACCGGGGAGCTGTTTTTT. The rearrangement joins TRBV7-6 to TRBJ2-2, with 8 bases lining up with TRBD2. V gave up 6 bases and J gave up 5 bases; unmatched junction bases: 5. The CDR3 is 14 residues long. The V gene's germline CDR1 is SGHVS and CDR2 FNYEAQ.

This clonotype was seen ten or more times. This sequence joins TRBV5-1 and TRBJ2-1, with 8 bases identical to TRBD1. V lost 4 bases to trimming and J lost 4 bases; unmatched junction nucleotides: 4. CDR3 length: 14 amino acids. The V gene's germline CDR1 is SGHRS and CDR2 YFSETQ. The DNA of the CDR3 is TGCGCCAGCAGCGGGGGGACAGGTTACAATGAGCAGTTCTTC. It translates to CASSGGTGYNEQFF.

A few counts support this clonotype. The chain couples TRBV12-3 or TRBV12-4 to TRBJ1-2; D not resolved. The V end lost 2 bases, the J end lost 4 bases, and 14 bases lay between the germline ends. The CDR3 is 15 residues long. The CDR3 loop reads CASSLFDRATYGYTF. The CDR3 DNA reads TGTGCCAGCAGTTTATTTGACCGGGCCACCTATGGCTACACCTTC.

The V call is TRBV6-6, the J call TRBJ2-6; the match to TRBD1 covers 8 bases. This CDR3 is built from 17 residues. J lost 0 bases, V lost 6 bases, and 7 bases had no gene match. Per germline, CDR1 MNHNY and CDR2 SVGAGI (reference sequence). The CDR3 loop reads CASRQTGAVSGANVLTF. The CDR3 DNA follows: TGTGCCAGCAGACAGACAGGGGCCGTCTCTGGGGCCAACGTCCTGACTTTC.

This clonotype showed up just a few times. V is TRBV10-3 and J is TRBJ2-3, with D perhaps TRBD1 (5 bases). The ends were cut back, 4 bases at V and 2 bases at J, with 10 bases in the middle. This CDR3 region has 14 residues. The V gene's germline CDR1 is ENHRY and CDR2 SYGVKD. As DNA, the CDR3 is TGTGCCATCAGTGCAAGGGGTAACACAGATACGCAGTATTTT. Translated: CAISARGNTDTQYF.

CDR3 nucleotide sequence: TGCAGTGTCAGGGGGGCTGAAGCTTTCTTT. Translating it yields CSVRGAEAFF. The chain joins TRBV20-1 to TRBJ1-1, with 7 bases fitting TRBD1. V lost 7 bases to trimming and J lost 6 bases; unmatched junction nucleotides: 2. The germline V gene has CDR1 DFQATT and CDR2 SNEGSKA (reference sequence). The CDR3 is 10 amino acids.

The V call is TRBV5-1, the J call TRBJ2-1; D is undetermined. The V gene's germline CDR1 is SGHRS and CDR2 YFSETQ. The germline V and J ends were trimmed by 0 bases and 0 bases, with 7 bases remaining between them. There are 15 residues in the CDR3. This chain's CDR3 is CASSLAASSYNEQFF. CDR3 DNA: TGCGCCAGCAGCTTGGCGGCTTCCTCCTACAATGAGCAGTTCTTC. The full variable domain, with the rest looked up from reference TRBV5-1 and TRBJ2-1, is KAGVTQTPRYLIKTRGQQVTLSCSPISGHRSVSWYQQTPGQGLQFLFEYFSETQRNKGNFPGRFSGRQFSNSRSEMNVSTLELGDSALYLCASSLAASSYNEQFFGPGTRLTVL.

This chain joins TRBV3-1 and TRBJ2-5, with 9 bases fitting TRBD1. The length of the CDR3 is 16 residues. In germline, CDR1 is LGHDT, CDR2 YNNKEL (reference sequence). The V and J ends lost 0 bases and 2 bases, in that order; junction bases with no gene match: 4. CDR3 in DNA: TGTGCCAGCAGCCAAGATGGGACAGGGCTGCAAGAGACCCAGTACTTC. It is translated as CASSQDGTGLQETQYF.

This clonotype was detected only a few times. The V call is TRBV5-1, the J call TRBJ1-2, with 7 bases matching TRBD1. V dropped 4 bases and J dropped 10; count of bases not matched to a gene: 10. Germline CDR1 is SGHRS and CDR2 is YFSETQ. The CDR3 extends over 13 amino acids. The DNA of the CDR3 is TGCGCCAGCAGCGCTACGACAGGGACTGACTACACCTTC. It specifies CASSATTGTDYTF.

This clonotype was seen a few times. This chain uses TRBV25-1 with TRBJ1-4, with 7 bases aligning to TRBD1. The V and J ends lost 6 bases and 8 bases, in that order; junction bases with no gene match: 12. CDR1 MGHDK and CDR2 SYGVNS come from the germline V gene. There are 15 residues in the CDR3. CDR3 bases: TGTGCCAGCAGCCTTATGGGGAGGGGGCAAGAAAAACTGTTTTTT. Residues: CASSLMGRGQEKLFF.